Detailed here is one T cell receptor (beta chain). Its specificity is not known. The sample originates from a study of graft-versus-host responses after intestinal transplantation. Study information: Every recipient underwent anti-thymocyte globulin induction, then tacrolimus and steroids for two to three years. Study findings and constraints: Allograft clonal ratios (graft-versus-host to host-versus-graft) were high in patients who had graft-donor T cell macrochimerism. Peak levels of circulating GvH clones tracked with early post-transplant HvG declines. Investigators detected GvH clones in recipient marrow, with some emerging earlier in ileum or blood.

Clones were read by immunoSEQ multiplex PCR, and TCRdb kept only the in-frame ones, dropping some. The table includes about 85,000 clones, around 90% detected once. This specimen was unstimulated CD8+ T cells sorted from spleen or lymph node cells, taken before transplant. The clonotype was recovered from a human donor who was the organ donor for an intestinal transplant.

CDR3 nucleotide sequence: TGTGCCACATCTCCGGGACGAAGCTCCTACGAGCAGTACTTC. As protein: CATSPGRSSYEQYF. The chain joins TRBV7-8 to TRBJ2-7; D might be TRBD1 or TRBD2, each matching 5 bases. Germline V CDR1 and CDR2: SGHVS, FQNEAQ. Trimming took off 10 bases at V and 0 bases at J, with 16 bases between the two ends. The CDR3 length is 14 residues.